One sample yielded the 24 T cell receptor beta chains listed below, sequenced in a study of shared clonotypes between healthy human individuals (dated by TCRdb to about 2020). Library preparation was by the immunoSEQ multiplex PCR assay. TCRdb's version of the immuneACCESS table is confined to in-frame rearrangements and falls short of the full clone set. An unresolved V gene accounts for under half of the shortfall where checked; the remainder is of unknown origin. In all, the sample holds roughly 2.5 million clones, and around 94% of those were seen once. Jointly, the top ten make up more than 0.12% of the sample. Sequenced material: naive CD4+ T cells sorted from blood. The cell subset or site label, read with the paper, signifies: CD45RA+ positively selected. All receptors come from a man aged 18 to 30 in good health.

The chain recombines TRBV19 with TRBJ2-1, with 7 bases matching TRBD1. The CDR3 has 16 residues. CDR1 and CDR2 from the germline V gene are LNHDA and SQIVND (reference sequence). With 3 bases clipped from V and 0 bases from J, the junction kept 5 bases outside the gene matches. The CDR3 reads CASSIIAGGSYNEQFF. The CDR3 DNA reads TGTGCCAGTAGTATTATCGCAGGGGGCTCCTACAATGAGCAGTTCTTC.

This clone was counted once. The chain links TRBV25-1 to TRBJ2-5; 8 bases map to TRBD1. The J call may be faulty, since TRBJ2-7 better matches the DNA end. The CDR3 is made up of 15 amino acids. CDR1 and CDR2 (germline): MGHDK, SYGVNS. The CDR3 loop is CASSDPRDRTYEQYF. As DNA, the CDR3 is TGTGCCAGCAGTGACCCCCGGGACAGGACCTACGAGCAGTACTTC.

The chain is built from TRBV30 and TRBJ2-5, with TRBD1 identical over 7 bases. This CDR3 is 13 amino acids long. V was clipped by 4 bases and J by 2 bases; unmatched bases: 4. Germline values: CDR1 GTSNPN, CDR2 SVGIG (reference sequence). CDR3 DNA sequence: TGTGCCTGGACTATACAGGGGCAAGAGACCCAGTACTTC. It is translated as CAWTIQGQETQYF.

The gene calls are TRBV5-6 and TRBJ2-7; D is unresolved. The CDR3 sequence is 15 residues long. V was cut by 1 base and J by 2 bases, with 13 bases left in between. The germline V gene encodes CDR1 SGHDT and CDR2 YYEEEE. CDR3 residues: CASSLRGVRAYEQYF. CDR3 in DNA: TGTGCCAGCAGCTTGCGAGGTGTACGAGCCTACGAGCAGTACTTC.

The chain has TRBV28 and TRBJ1-1; D gene unclear. V gave up 8 bases and J gave up 5 bases, with 18 bases separating them. The CDR3 length is 14 residues. Germline V gene data show CDR1 as MDHEN and CDR2 as SYDVKM. The CDR3 is CASYLPTGGTEAFF. Written as DNA, the CDR3 is TGTGCCAGCTACCTGCCGACGGGAGGGACTGAAGCTTTCTTT.

The chain uses TRBV6-5 and TRBJ1-4; 7 nucleotides line up with TRBD1. Germline V gene data show CDR1 as MNHEY and CDR2 as SVGAGI. The CDR3 runs 14 residues. The J segment lost 5 bases and the V segment lost 6 bases, leaving 6 bases of the junction unmatched. The CDR3 region has the DNA TGTGCCAGCAGAACAGGGGTTAGCAATGAAAAACTGTTTTTT. Residues: CASRTGVSNEKLFF.

Points on this clone: In the same sample, other DNA sequences code for this CDR3. V and J are TRBV30 and TRBJ1-1; no clear D gene. Trimming left V 2 bases short and J 4 bases short, with 8 bases between. Per germline, CDR1 GTSNPN and CDR2 SVGIG (reference sequence). The CDR3 consists of 12 residues. This chain's CDR3 is CAWSKRGTEAFF. In nucleotides, the CDR3 is TGTGCCTGGAGTAAGCGGGGCACTGAAGCTTTCTTT.

This chain joins TRBV28 and TRBJ2-7; no definite D call. This CDR3 region has 13 residues. CDR1 and CDR2 (germline): MDHEN, SYDVKM. V was cut by 10 bases and J by 0 bases, with 13 bases left in between. The CDR3 is CAIQSYLSYEQYF. CDR3 nucleotides: TGTGCCATCCAGAGCTACCTCTCCTACGAGCAGTACTTC.

The chain combines TRBV5-6 with TRBJ2-5, with 11 bases identical to TRBD2. The CDR3 is 18 residues long. V was pared by 2 bases and J by 1 base, with 10 bases of the junction left unmatched. Germline V CDR1 and CDR2: SGHDT, YYEEEE. CDR3 bases: TGTGCCAGCAGCTTTTTGGGACTAGCGGCCCTGGGCCAAGAGACCCAGTACTTC. Protein product: CASSFLGLAALGQETQYF.

The chain has TRBV7-2 and TRBJ2-4; TRBD1 agrees at 8 bases. The CDR3 loop spans 17 amino acids. The V gene end was trimmed by 5 bases and the J gene end by 1 base; junction bases not matched to a gene: 10. The germline gives CDR1 SGHTA, CDR2 FQGNSA. CDR3 sequence reads: CASSQGGQGAAKNIQYF. DNA of the CDR3: TGTGCCAGCAGCCAAGGAGGCCAGGGGGCTGCCAAAAACATTCAGTACTTC.

The gene calls are TRBV6-5 and TRBJ2-7; the match to TRBD1 covers 8 bases. The germline CDR1 and CDR2 sequences are MNHEY and SVGAGI. Unmatched junction bases numbered 10, after V lost 4 bases and J lost 5 bases. The CDR3 runs 15 residues. The CDR3 DNA reads TGTGCCAGCAGTTCGAGGACAGGGATTTCTCACGAGCAGTACTTC. Encoded protein: CASSSRTGISHEQYF.

The rearrangement links TRBV13 to TRBJ1-1; 8 positions match TRBD1. V lost 3 bases, J lost 2 bases, and 5 bases stayed unmatched. Looked up from germline, CDR1 is PRHDT and CDR2 is FYEKMQ (reference sequence). The CDR3 contains 15 residues. The CDR3 bases are TGTGCCAGCAGCTTCGTCGACAGGGGAAACACTGAAGCTTTCTTT. Encoded protein: CASSFVDRGNTEAFF. Full variable domain (outside the CDR3, taken from reference TRBV13 and TRBJ1-1): AAGVIQSPRHLIKEKRETATLKCYPIPRHDTVYWYQQGPGQDPQFLISFYEKMQSDKGSIPDRFSAQQFSDYHSELNMSSLELGDSALYFCASSFVDRGNTEAFFGQGTRLTVV.

The chain recombines TRBV6-5 with TRBJ1-6; 8 positions agree with TRBD1. With V trimmed by 6 bases and J by 5 bases, 6 bases remained unmatched. Germline values: CDR1 MNHEY, CDR2 SVGAGI. The CDR3 sequence is 15 residues long. CDR3 residues: CASRSGQGHNSPLHF. Written as DNA, the CDR3 is TGTGCCAGCAGGAGCGGACAGGGCCATAATTCACCCCTCCACTTT.

The rearrangement uses TRBV25-1 and TRBJ1-2; a weak D match, TRBD1 (5 bases). Trimming removed 0 bases at V and 4 bases at J, with 15 bases between. This CDR3 is built from 16 residues. Germline V gene lookup returns CDR1 MGHDK and CDR2 SYGVNS. The DNA for the CDR3 is TGTGCCAGCAGTGAATATGGACCGGGACGGCTCTATGGCTACACCTTC. Translating gives CASSEYGPGRLYGYTF.

The chain uses TRBV5-8 and TRBJ1-1, with no clear D. Germline CDR1 SGHTS, CDR2 YDEGEE. The CDR3 consists of 13 residues. V was trimmed by 1 base and J by 5 bases, leaving 9 bases between them. The CDR3 sequence is CASSLTERTEAFF. CDR3 DNA sequence: TGTGCCAGCAGCTTGACGGAGAGGACTGAAGCTTTCTTT.

V usage is TRBV6-6 and J usage is TRBJ1-5; D is unresolved. Germline V lookup: CDR1 MNHNY, CDR2 SVGAGI (reference sequence). The CDR3 contains 14 residues. Trimming cost V 7 bases and J 0 bases, with 10 bases left between them. The CDR3 coding sequence is TGTGCCAGCACCAACGGGATTAGCAATCAGCCCCAGCATTTT. This translates into CASTNGISNQPQHF.

There are a few counts of this clone. This chain connects TRBV6-1 to TRBJ2-7; D uncertain. CDR1 is MNHNS, CDR2 SASEGT, per germline. Deletions cut 4 bases from V and 3 bases from J, with 7 bases between. The CDR3 has 12 amino acids. CDR3 bases: TGTGCCAGCAGTGTCAGAGACTACGAGCAGTACTTC. This encodes CASSVRDYEQYF.

This chain uses TRBV7-8 with TRBJ2-2; 7 bases are shared with TRBD2. There are 19 residues in the CDR3. With 3 bases clipped from V and 4 bases from J, the junction kept 17 bases outside the gene matches. Per germline, CDR1 SGHVS and CDR2 FQNEAQ. In DNA, the CDR3 is TGTGCCAGCAGCTTTGCCCCAGTGGCGGGAGTATTAAGCACCGGGGAGCTGTTTTTT. Translated: CASSFAPVAGVLSTGELFF.

The gene calls are TRBV29-1 and TRBJ1-2; D not resolved. The germline V gene has CDR1 SQVTM and CDR2 ANQGSEA. The CDR3 runs to 15 residues. Trimming removed 3 bases from V and 4 bases from J, with 18 bases in between. The CDR3 protein is CSVDHSKDTTYGYTF. The CDR3 DNA reads as TGCAGCGTTGATCACAGTAAAGATACCACCTATGGCTACACCTTC.

This chain joins TRBV6-1 and TRBJ2-4; 11 bases are a match to TRBD2. Germline assignment: CDR1 MNHNS and CDR2 SASEGT. The length of the CDR3 is 18 residues. After removal of 2 bases from V and 4 bases from J, the junction contained 10 bases not matched to a gene. This chain's CDR3 is CASSEFSRLAGKKNIQYF. In nucleotides, the CDR3 is TGTGCCAGCAGTGAATTTAGTCGACTAGCGGGGAAAAAAAACATTCAGTACTTC.

This chain connects TRBV7-2 to TRBJ2-3; no reliable D call. V was shortened by 5 bases and J by 10 bases, with 13 bases between the two germline ends. The CDR3 contains 12 residues. CDR1 is SGHTA, CDR2 FQGNSA, per germline. The CDR3 loop is CASSPERVAQYF. The CDR3 bases are TGTGCCAGCAGCCCGGAACGCGTCGCGCAGTATTTT.

The V call is TRBV10-2, the J call TRBJ1-6; possibly TRBD1 for D (5 bases). Germline loops: CDR1 WSHSY, CDR2 SAAADI. The CDR3 has 13 residues. V lost 3 bases to trimming and J lost 7 bases, with 7 bases between them. Written as DNA, the CDR3 is TGCGCCAGCAGTGACGGGGGAAATTCACCCCTCCACTTT. This codes for CASSDGGNSPLHF.

The chain carries TRBV7-8 and TRBJ2-3; D uncertain. Trimming shortened V by 1 base and J by 1 base, and 9 bases separated the two germline ends. CDR1 SGHVS and CDR2 FQNEAQ come from the germline V gene. This CDR3 is built from 15 residues. The DNA of the CDR3 is TGTGCCAGCAGCTTAGTGGGTGTCCGCACAGATACGCAGTATTTT. This codes for CASSLVGVRTDTQYF. The full variable domain, its missing parts supplied by reference TRBV7-8 and TRBJ2-3, is GAGVSQSPRYKVAKRGQDVALRCDPISGHVSLFWYQQALGQGPEFLTYFQNEAQLDKSGLPSDRFFAERPEGSVSTLKIQRTQQEDSAVYLCASSLVGVRTDTQYFGPGTRLTVL.

The gene calls are TRBV5-4 and TRBJ1-1; TRBD1 agrees at 10 bases. From germline, CDR1 is SGHNT and CDR2 YYREEE (reference sequence). V shed 4 bases and J 4 bases; nucleotides not matched to a gene: 7. The CDR3 totals 15 residues. Here the CDR3 reads CASSMGQGLTTEAFF. The CDR3 nucleotides read TGTGCCAGCAGCATGGGACAGGGGTTGACCACTGAAGCTTTCTTT.